Below, 17 T cell receptor beta chains from the same sample are listed, as sequenced in a study of immune evolution from preneoplasia to lung adenocarcinoma. Measured with immunoSEQ multiplex PCR; TCRdb has only the in-frame clones, and not every one. The sample shows about 10,000 clones, around 78% of them seen only once. What was sequenced was FFPE minimally invasive lung adenocarcinoma tissue. The receptor source for this set is a person in their sixties or seventies with lung adenocarcinoma.

This clone was observed a single time. This sequence joins TRBV5-4 and TRBJ2-5, with D possibly matching TRBD2 (5 bases). Per germline, CDR1 SGHNT and CDR2 YYREEE (reference sequence). Between the trimmed V and J ends, which lost 4 bases and 5 bases, there was a span of 15 bases. There are 14 residues in the CDR3. Here the CDR3 DNA reads TGTGCCAGCAGCATCAGCGGCCTTAGGGAGACCCAGTACTTC. This codes for CASSISGLRETQYF.

J is TRBJ1-2 and V is TRBV6-6; perhaps TRBD1 as D (5 bases). Trimming took 5 bases from V and 0 from J, leaving 13 bases between them. Germline V lookup: CDR1 MNHNY, CDR2 SVGAGI (reference sequence). The CDR3 contains 15 residues. Here the CDR3 reads CASSPQGGSNYGYTF. CDR3 DNA: TGTGCCAGCAGTCCCCAGGGCGGCTCTAACTATGGCTACACCTTC.

The V call is TRBV18, the J call TRBJ1-2; D is unclear. Germline values: CDR1 KGHSH, CDR2 LQKENI. This CDR3 is 15 amino acids long. Between the trimmed V and J ends, which lost 0 bases and 1 base, there was a span of 9 bases. The CDR3 reads CASSPPGSFNYGYTF. CDR3 coding DNA: TGTGCCAGCTCACCACCGGGCAGTTTTAACTATGGCTACACCTTC.

The J gene is TRBJ2-5, the V gene TRBV11-2, with D possibly matching TRBD1 (5 bases). Germline CDR1 SGHAT, CDR2 FQNNGV. V dropped 2 bases and J dropped 3 bases, with 10 bases sitting between them. The CDR3 runs 14 residues. This CDR3 reads CASSLLGREETQYF. In DNA form, the CDR3 reads TGTGCCAGCAGCTTACTCGGCAGGGAAGAGACCCAGTACTTC.

The rearrangement links TRBV5-6 to TRBJ1-6; TRBD1 is a possible D gene (6 bases). V dropped 0 bases and J dropped 6 bases, with 13 bases sitting between them. Germline assignment: CDR1 SGHDT and CDR2 YYEEEE. CDR3 length: 16 residues. The CDR3 sequence: CASSLAWGAGNSPLHF. CDR3 nucleotide sequence: TGTGCCAGCAGCTTGGCTTGGGGGGCCGGTAATTCACCCCTCCACTTT. Complete variable domain (other parts from reference TRBV5-6 and TRBJ1-6): DAGVTQSPTHLIKTRGQQVTLRCSPKSGHDTVSWYQQALGQGPQFIFQYYEEEERQRGNFPDRFSGHQFPNYSSELNVNALLLGDSALYLCASSLAWGAGNSPLHFGNGTRLTVT.

V is TRBV6-6 and J is TRBJ1-5; D is unclear. The V end was cut by 6 bases, the J end by 7 bases, with 7 bases between. CDR1 and CDR2 (germline): MNHNY, SVGAGI (reference sequence). This CDR3 spans 11 amino acids. CDR3 coding DNA: TGTGCCAGCAGGGGTGGACAGCCCCAGCATTTT. Translated: CASRGGQPQHF.

This sequence joins TRBV15 and TRBJ1-3; unclear D gene. Per germline, CDR1 LNHNV and CDR2 YYDKDF (reference sequence). V was trimmed by 0 bases and J by 0 bases, leaving 6 bases between them. The CDR3 extends over 15 amino acids. The CDR3 DNA is TGTGCCACCAGCAGAGACAGAATCTCTGGAAACACCATATATTTT. Translation gives CATSRDRISGNTIYF. Full variable domain (outside the CDR3, taken from reference TRBV15 and TRBJ1-3): DAMVIQNPRYQVTQFGKPVTLSCSQTLNHNVMYWYQQKSSQAPKLLFHYYDKDFNNEADTPDNFQSRRPNTSFCFLDIRSPGLGDTAMYLCATSRDRISGNTIYFGEGSWLTVV.

This clone turned up a few times. The chain carries TRBV9 and TRBJ2-7; 9 bases align to TRBD1. The CDR3 contains 15 residues. The germline gives CDR1 SGDLS, CDR2 YYNGEE. The ends lost 1 base at V and 4 bases at J; junction bases unmatched: 6. CDR3 region: CASSVSGTGIYEQYF. The CDR3 bases are TGTGCCAGCAGCGTATCCGGGACAGGGATATACGAGCAGTACTTC.

V and J are TRBV7-2 and TRBJ1-4; 7 nucleotides match TRBD1. The trim removed 3 bases at V and 5 bases at J, leaving 9 bases unmatched. Germline V gene lookup returns CDR1 SGHTA and CDR2 FQGNSA. This CDR3 is built from 16 residues. The CDR3 DNA reads as TGTGCCAGCAGCTTGGAGTCAGGGACAGTCAATGAAAAACTGTTTTTT. Its protein product is CASSLESGTVNEKLFF.

This sequence joins TRBV10-3 and TRBJ2-6, with D maybe TRBD2 (7 bases). The CDR3 totals 19 residues. With 6 bases removed from V and 4 bases from J, the gap between germline ends came to 25 bases. The germline V gene has CDR1 ENHRY and CDR2 SYGVKD. As DNA, the CDR3 is TGTGCCATCAGAGGGGGGGGGCCAACCCTAGGATCGGGGGCCAACGTCCTGACTTTC. As protein: CAIRGGGPTLGSGANVLTF.

As regards this clone: At one of its ends the junction is not consistent with the germline gene, which may arise from a read error. J is TRBJ2-2 and V is TRBV11-3; D perhaps matches TRBD2 (7 bases). CDR1 SGHNT and CDR2 YENEEA come from the germline V gene. CDR3 size: 13 residues. CDR3 region: CASSSPGGGGLFF. The CDR3 DNA follows: TGTGCCAGCAGCTCCCCTGGAGGGGGGGGGCTGTTTTTT.

The chain uses TRBV7-8 and TRBJ2-1; the D gene is possibly TRBD2 (5 bases). CDR1 is SGHVS and CDR2 is FQNEAQ in the germline V gene. With 2 bases removed from V and 7 bases from J, the gap between germline ends came to 12 bases. The CDR3 is 14 residues long. The chain's CDR3 is CASSLSGKDNEQFF. The CDR3 DNA reads TGTGCCAGCAGCTTATCGGGGAAGGATAATGAGCAGTTCTTC.

This chain joins TRBV19 and TRBJ2-1; no definite D call. CDR1 and CDR2 from the germline V gene are LNHDA and SQIVND (reference sequence). Between the trimmed V and J ends, which lost 1 base and 7 bases, there was a span of 8 bases. The CDR3 spans 13 residues. CDR3 protein: CASSIVGSNEQFF. CDR3 coding DNA: TGTGCCAGTAGTATAGTGGGCAGTAATGAGCAGTTCTTC.

The chain combines TRBV9 with TRBJ2-3; D is possibly TRBD1 (5 bases). Germline CDR1 and CDR2: SGDLS and YYNGEE. The CDR3 contains 15 residues. Trimming left V 2 bases short and J 0 bases short, with 10 bases between. CDR3 DNA: TGTGCCAGCAGCGTCAGGGCAGTGAGCACAGATACGCAGTATTTT. This gives the protein CASSVRAVSTDTQYF.

In the case of this clone: The junction differs from germline at one of its ends, possibly a read error. The chain uses TRBV7-8 and TRBJ2-2, with D unresolved. This CDR3 region has 15 residues. Germline lookup yields CDR1 SGHVS and CDR2 FQNEAQ. The CDR3 DNA is TGTGCCAGCAACTTAGCCACACTACTCACCGGGGAGCTGTTTTTT. This translates into CASNLATLLTGELFF.

The gene calls are TRBV5-8 and TRBJ1-2; weak D call: TRBD1 (6 bases). Germline V gives CDR1 SGHTS, CDR2 YDEGEE. V lost 2 bases, J lost 4 bases, and 12 bases lay in between. The CDR3 has 14 residues. The CDR3 nucleotides read TGTGCCAGCAGCTTAGTGGACAGCCTCTATGGCTACACCTTC. The encoded protein is CASSLVDSLYGYTF.

The chain recombines TRBV6-5 with TRBJ1-1; maybe TRBD1 (5 bases). Germline V gene lookup returns CDR1 MNHEY and CDR2 SVGAGI. CDR3 size: 14 residues. Trimming shortened V by 2 bases and J by 2 bases, and 9 bases separated the two germline ends. CDR3 nucleotide sequence: TGTGCCAGCAGTTACGGGGGGGTCAACACTGAAGCTTTCTTT. This sequence encodes CASSYGGVNTEAFF.